The 5 T cell receptor beta chains reported below all come from one sample, sequenced in a study of T-cell reconstitution after alpha-beta-depleted transplantation in children. As it was prepared, the TCRbeta library received unique molecular identifiers. TCRdb passed the PCR reads through MiXCR, listing each CDR3 protein once. This table holds 200,000 to 250,000 distinct CDR3 sequences, about 9.5% found once. Sequencing was performed on PBMCs from the stem cell graft donor, taken from the stem cell graft. These receptors were collected from a human donor who donated a stem cell graft to a child with acute lymphoblastic leukemia.

This clonotype was seen only a few times. V and J are TRBV9 and TRBJ2-3, with 12 positions matching TRBD2. In germline, CDR1 is SGDLS, CDR2 YYNGEE. The CDR3 sequence is 17 residues long. Trimming cost V 2 bases and J 2 bases; bases outside gene matches: 6. The CDR3 reads CASSVYLAGGDTDTQYF. CDR3 nucleotides: TGTGCCAGCAGCGTCTACCTAGCGGGGGGGGACACAGATACGCAGTATTTT. The full variable domain, with the rest looked up from reference TRBV9 and TRBJ2-3, is DSGVTQTPKHLITATGQRVTLRCSPRSGDLSVYWYQQSLDQGLQFLIQYYNGEERAKGNILERFSAQQFPDLHSELNLSSLELGDSALYFCASSVYLAGGDTDTQYFGPGTRLTVL.

The CDR3 is CASSLDQNSEQYF. In DNA, the CDR3 is TGCGCCAGCAGCTTGGACCAGAATTCGGAGCAGTACTTC. This chain links TRBV5-1 with TRBJ2-7; D not resolved. Germline-derived CDR1 and CDR2 are SGHRS and YFSETQ. The CDR3 has 13 residues. V dropped 0 bases and J dropped 7 bases, with 11 bases sitting between them.

A few counts support this clonotype. For the CDR3, the DNA is TGCAGTGCTAGGCCCAGGGATCCGGCCGGAAACACCATATATTTT. It encodes CSARPRDPAGNTIYF. V usage is TRBV20-1 and J usage is TRBJ1-3, with D tentatively TRBD1 (5 bases). The V end lost 3 bases, the J end lost 4 bases, and 16 bases lay between the germline ends. There are 15 residues in the CDR3. Germline loops: CDR1 DFQATT, CDR2 SNEGSKA (reference sequence).

This clonotype occurred many times. The chain links TRBV10-3 to TRBJ2-2; 10 bases are a match to TRBD2. Germline trimming cut 8 bases from V and 3 bases from J; bases unmatched to any gene: 9. The length of the CDR3 is 16 residues. Germline V lookup: CDR1 ENHRY, CDR2 SYGVKD. The CDR3 loop reads CAIRRGLAGDTGELFF. CDR3 DNA: TGTGCCATCCGGCGAGGGCTAGCGGGGGACACCGGGGAGCTGTTTTTT.

The chain is built from TRBV4-3 and TRBJ2-2; tentative D call: TRBD2 (6 bases). The V end was cut by 0 bases, the J end by 1 base, with 12 bases between. In germline, CDR1 is LGHNA, CDR2 YSLEER. The CDR3 spans 17 residues. CDR3 coding DNA: TGCGCCAGCAGCCAAGACCGGGACTCCCGGAACACCGGGGAGCTGTTTTTT. The encoded protein is CASSQDRDSRNTGELFF.